This record looks at one T cell receptor beta chain sequence and its context. What it binds is not known. Compared with germline, one end of the junction differs, possibly owing to a read error. 5'RACE with constant-segment primers built TCRalpha and TCRbeta cDNA libraries with UMIs. TCRdb reprocessed the 5' RACE reads via MiXCR and lists one record per CDR3 protein. Of about 260,000 distinct CDR3 sequences in the sample, roughly a sixth were seen once. Germline V gene sequence: CDR1 MNHEY, CDR2 SVGAGI. CDR3 size: 14 residues. The data were taken from a study of T-cell memory formation after mild COVID-19. Study information: TCR clusters were largely donor specific. Study-level findings and limits: Among contracting clones, CD4+ were mainly CM/EM and CD8+ enriched in EMRA.

The rearrangement uses TRBV6-5 and TRBJ2-2; 8 positions match TRBD2. The sequence was collected from a man younger than 35 who had mild COVID-19 (a few samples of this study predate the infection). Cell type and time point are not known. Sequenced input: PBMCs or a T cell subset sorted from them (not recorded which). The DNA for the CDR3 is TGTGCCAGCAAAGGGATAGCGGGGTTCGGGGAGCTGTCTTTT. Amino acids: CASKGIAGFGELSF.